This TCR beta chain originates from a study of cytomegalovirus exposure and HLA in healthy donors. Study-level findings and limits: Other equally common chains were less clonally expanded than HLA-associated TCR beta chains, a later analysis showed. As a later analysis showed, a missense DCLRE1C variant was linked to trimming of TCR beta V- and J-genes.

At the time of sampling, donors were nominally healthy, though unrecorded immune exposures were likely. It was with 60 Vbeta and 13 Jbeta primers that the PCR ran. Per the original methods: Later, roughly 77 million unique TCR beta chains were counted in an analysis, and approximately 9.9 million of them were shared. The repertoire was sequenced with immunoSEQ multiplex PCR; TCRdb's copy has only in-frame clones and lacks some. Clonal size and the V and J genes are those of that table, whereas D and trimming came from the DNA. The sample includes about 170,000 clones, about 76% of them seen just once. Turning to this clone: Its antigen is undetermined.

The V gene end was trimmed by 4 bases and the J gene end by 0 bases; junction bases not matched to a gene: 8. This CDR3 is 16 amino acids long. Germline V gene data show CDR1 as SGHRS and CDR2 as YFSETQ. This TCR was sampled from a young woman in good health and CMV-seropositive. The sequencing input was PBMCs. The rearrangement links TRBV5-1 to TRBJ2-3; 7 bases map to TRBD2. CDR3 protein: CASSIEAGPSTDTQYF. For the CDR3, the DNA is TGCGCCAGCAGCATAGAAGCGGGGCCTAGCACAGATACGCAGTATTTT.